This entry lists 12 T cell receptor beta chains sequenced from one sample in a study of T cells after yellow fever vaccination. MiXCR was run by TCRdb on the 5' RACE reads, yielding one entry per CDR3 protein. Among about 340,000 distinct CDR3 sequences, around 13% were seen once, and the ten largest hold more than 3%. Sequences were derived from CD4+ T cells sorted from PBMCs, sampled 15 days after the yellow fever booster vaccination. The receptors here all came from a young man who received the YFV17D yellow fever vaccine.

This chain joins TRBV12-3 or TRBV12-4 and TRBJ2-3, with D perhaps TRBD1 (6 bases). The CDR3 runs 16 residues. The V and J ends lost 6 bases and 2 bases respectively, with 18 bases between them. The CDR3 DNA sequence: TGTGCCAGCAGCAAATCCGACAGGCTTCTCACAGATACGCAGTATTTT. Protein sequence: CASSKSDRLLTDTQYF.

The chain employs TRBV5-1 and TRBJ2-6; D gene unclear. The CDR3 spans 16 residues. V dropped 3 bases and J dropped 2 bases, with 12 bases sitting between them. Germline lookup yields CDR1 SGHRS and CDR2 YFSETQ. Written as DNA, the CDR3 is TGCGCCAGCAGCTCAGTAAGTCTGGCTGGGGCCAACGTCCTGACTTTC. Amino acid sequence: CASSSVSLAGANVLTF.

This clonotype has just a few counts. The J gene is TRBJ2-2, the V gene TRBV9, with TRBD1 identical over 8 bases. The junction had 23 bases not matched to a gene; V was cut back by 1 base and J by 3 bases. Germline CDR1 is SGDLS and CDR2 is YYNGEE. The CDR3 has 22 residues. CDR3 DNA: TGTGCCAGCAGCGTATCTGAAAGGGCGGGGCAGGGGGCGATATCGGACACCGGGGAGCTGTTTTTT. This gives the protein CASSVSERAGQGAISDTGELFF. The full variable domain, with the rest looked up from reference TRBV9 and TRBJ2-2, is DSGVTQTPKHLITATGQRVTLRCSPRSGDLSVYWYQQSLDQGLQFLIQYYNGEERAKGNILERFSAQQFPDLHSELNLSSLELGDSALYFCASSVSERAGQGAISDTGELFFGEGSRLTVL.

The chain combines TRBV4-2 with TRBJ2-2, with 9 bases that match TRBD2. This CDR3 has 16 amino acids. Germline CDR1 reads LGHNA; CDR2 reads YNFKEQ. V shed 0 bases, J shed 6 bases, and the junction held 5 bases outside the gene matches. The CDR3 bases are TGTGCCAGCAGCCAAGAGCGGGGGGGCATCTCCGGGGAGCTGTTTTTT. Residues: CASSQERGGISGELFF.

This clonotype appeared once. The chain couples TRBV18 to TRBJ2-6; TRBD1 might be the D (5 bases). Deletions cut 6 bases from V and 0 bases from J, with 9 bases between. This CDR3 is built from 15 residues. CDR1 is KGHSH, CDR2 LQKENI, per germline. The CDR3 reads CASSQGPSGANVLTF. CDR3 bases: TGTGCCAGCTCTCAGGGTCCCTCTGGGGCCAACGTCCTGACTTTC. The full variable domain, its missing parts supplied by reference TRBV18 and TRBJ2-6, is NAGVMQNPRHLVRRRGQEARLRCSPMKGHSHVYWYRQLPEEGLKFMVYLQKENIIDESGMPKERFSAEFPKEGPSILRIQQVVRGDSAAYFCASSQGPSGANVLTFGAGSRLTVL.

This clonotype occurred a few times. The chain carries TRBV5-1 and TRBJ2-1; D is unresolved. The CDR3 is made up of 11 amino acids. The germline V and J ends were trimmed by 0 bases and 8 bases, with 3 bases remaining between them. Germline-derived CDR1 and CDR2 are SGHRS and YFSETQ. The CDR3 sequence is CASSLEYEQFF. In DNA form, the CDR3 reads TGCGCCAGCAGCTTGGAGTATGAGCAGTTCTTC. Together with reference TRBV5-1 and TRBJ2-1, the CDR3 gives the full variable domain: KAGVTQTPRYLIKTRGQQVTLSCSPISGHRSVSWYQQTPGQGLQFLFEYFSETQRNKGNFPGRFSGRQFSNSRSEMNVSTLELGDSALYLCASSLEYEQFFGPGTRLTVL.

This clonotype was observed at least ten times. The V gene is TRBV7-2, the J gene TRBJ2-7; 7 positions match TRBD1. This CDR3 has 14 residues. The trim removed 5 bases at V and 3 bases at J, leaving 7 bases unmatched. CDR1 and CDR2 from the germline V gene are SGHTA and FQGNSA. Here the CDR3 reads CASSNNRDSYEQYF. DNA for the CDR3: TGTGCCAGCAGCAATAACAGGGACAGCTACGAGCAGTACTTC.

This clonotype was counted at least ten times. The chain recombines TRBV20-1 with TRBJ1-2; D is possibly TRBD1 (5 bases). The germline gives CDR1 DFQATT, CDR2 SNEGSKA (reference sequence). V lost 5 bases and J 0 bases, leaving 13 bases between the germline ends. CDR3 length: 14 amino acids. The CDR3: CSARGTGPNYGYTF. The CDR3 nucleotides read TGCAGTGCTCGAGGAACAGGTCCTAACTATGGCTACACCTTC.

This clonotype was seen a few times. The chain recombines TRBV5-1 with TRBJ2-4; D is unresolved. The CDR3 has 15 amino acids. Germline V lookup: CDR1 SGHRS, CDR2 YFSETQ. The ends were cut back, 0 bases at V and 1 base at J, with 8 bases in the middle. The CDR3 region is CASSLGSSAKNIQYF. The DNA for the CDR3 is TGCGCCAGCAGCTTGGGCAGTTCTGCCAAAAACATTCAGTACTTC.

This clonotype was seen a few times. This chain connects TRBV11-2 to TRBJ2-3; 11 bases match TRBD2. Germline CDR1 reads SGHAT; CDR2 reads FQNNGV. The CDR3 sequence is 18 residues long. The junction had 10 bases not matched to a gene; V was cut back by 5 bases and J by 0 bases. This CDR3 reads CASSRRTSGLSSTDTQYF. Written as DNA, the CDR3 is TGTGCCAGCAGCCGACGGACTAGCGGGCTTTCTAGCACAGATACGCAGTATTTT.

The rearrangement uses TRBV19 and TRBJ1-1; D not resolved. The CDR3 is 14 residues long. The germline V and J ends were trimmed by 6 bases and 0 bases, with 11 bases remaining between them. The germline gives CDR1 LNHDA, CDR2 SQIVND (reference sequence). The DNA for the CDR3 is TGTGCCAGTAGATGGTCCAACGTGAACACTGAAGCTTTCTTT. Its protein is CASRWSNVNTEAFF.

The rearrangement joins TRBV2 to TRBJ2-7; a weak D match, TRBD2 (6 bases). V lost 2 bases to trimming and J lost 7 bases, with 12 bases between them. This CDR3 comprises 13 residues. Germline V lookup: CDR1 SNHLY, CDR2 FYNNEI. The CDR3 DNA sequence: TGTGCCAGCAGTGAAATTCGCGGGGCGGAGCAGTACTTC. This codes for CASSEIRGAEQYF.